This T cell receptor beta chain was sequenced during a study of PD-L1 blockade in urothelial cancer. Study-level background: The researchers analyzed blood 3 weeks (second dose) and 6 weeks after treatment start.

The time point here: peripheral blood 6 weeks after treatment start. TCRdb keeps only in-frame clones here, not all; method: immunoSEQ multiplex PCR. The table shows approximately 83,000 clones, with roughly 80% occurring only once. The V gene's germline CDR1 is LNHDA and CDR2 SQIVND (reference sequence). Deletions cut 1 base from V and 0 bases from J, with 10 bases between. This CDR3 is 15 amino acids long. The chain joins TRBV19 to TRBJ2-7; perhaps TRBD1 as D (6 bases). The specimen comprised PBMCs, sampled around atezolizumab (anti-PD-L1) treatment. This sequence was found in a man in his 70s with urothelial cancer. Written as DNA, the CDR3 is TGTGCCAGTAGTATAGGAGGGGGACCCTCCTACGAGCAGTACTTC. Amino acids: CASSIGGGPSYEQYF.